A single sample is the source of the 26 T cell receptor beta chains below, sequenced in a study of T cell responses to AZD1222 COVID-19 vaccine. Clones were read by immunoSEQ multiplex PCR, and TCRdb kept only the in-frame ones, dropping some. This table has 150,000 to 200,000 clones, around nine tenths appearing once. Specimen: peripheral blood, collected on day 0 of AZD1222 vaccination. The receptors here all came from an adult in good health.

V usage is TRBV5-4 and J usage is TRBJ2-7, with 12 bases that match TRBD2. V was pared by 0 bases and J by 5 bases, with 6 bases of the junction left unmatched. Germline V gives CDR1 SGHNT, CDR2 YYREEE (reference sequence). This CDR3 spans 16 amino acids. CDR3 sequence: CASSLALAGGPDEQYF. DNA for the CDR3: TGTGCCAGCAGCTTGGCTCTAGCGGGAGGGCCGGACGAGCAGTACTTC.

The chain is built from TRBV4-1 and TRBJ2-2; 10 bases map to TRBD2. Germline loops: CDR1 MGHRA, CDR2 YSYEKL. V lost 0 bases, J lost 5 bases, and 6 bases stayed unmatched. This CDR3 region has 17 residues. The CDR3 spells CASSQDPSGSGTGELFF. The CDR3 DNA sequence: TGCGCCAGCAGCCAAGATCCTAGCGGGAGCGGGACCGGGGAGCTGTTTTTT.

V is TRBV27 and J is TRBJ2-1, with 10 bases that match TRBD2. The CDR3 is 14 amino acids. In germline, CDR1 is MNHEY, CDR2 SMNVEV (reference sequence). V shed 5 bases and J 8 bases; nucleotides not matched to a gene: 6. CDR3 nucleotide sequence: TGTGCCAGCAGTCCATTAGCGGGAGGCGATGAGCAGTTCTTC. Amino acid sequence: CASSPLAGGDEQFF.

The chain uses TRBV19 and TRBJ2-1; D is ambiguous. CDR1 is LNHDA, CDR2 SQIVND, per germline (reference sequence). V dropped 5 bases and J dropped 6 bases, with 8 bases sitting between them. The CDR3 length is 12 residues. The CDR3 DNA reads as TGTGCCAGTAGTTCCAAACTCAATGAGCAGTTCTTC. It translates to CASSSKLNEQFF.

This chain uses TRBV27 with TRBJ2-3; 12 nucleotides align to TRBD2. The germline V gene has CDR1 MNHEY and CDR2 SMNVEV (reference sequence). The CDR3 covers 15 residues. After removal of 3 bases from V and 6 bases from J, the junction contained 4 bases not matched to a gene. CDR3 sequence reads: CASSLTSGSGDTQYF. In DNA, the CDR3 is TGTGCCAGCAGTTTGACTAGCGGGAGCGGGGATACGCAGTATTTT.

The chain recombines TRBV3-1 (or the pseudogene TRBV3-2) with TRBJ2-1; 12 bases fit TRBD2. This CDR3 has 16 amino acids. V gave up 0 bases and J gave up 9 bases; unmatched junction bases: 6. The V gene's germline CDR1 is LGHDT and CDR2 YNNKEL (reference sequence). Here the CDR3 reads CASSQETLAGGGEQFF. CDR3 in DNA: TGTGCCAGCAGCCAAGAAACCCTAGCGGGAGGGGGTGAGCAGTTCTTC.

This clone appeared a single time. The chain is built from TRBV21-1 and TRBJ1-5; the table's TRBD1 call for D was not verified on the DNA. TRBV21-1 is shown as a pseudogene. The CDR3 consists of 16 residues. CDR3 protein: CASSKLGQGGNQPQHF. CDR3 DNA sequence: TGTGCCAGCAGCAAATTGGGACAGGGAGGCAATCAGCCCCAGCATTTT.

This chain joins TRBV19 and TRBJ1-6, with TRBD1 matching over 7 bases. Germline assignment: CDR1 LNHDA and CDR2 SQIVND (reference sequence). The CDR3 has 16 residues. The trim removed 4 bases at V and 10 bases at J, leaving 13 bases unmatched. CDR3 bases: TGTGCCAGTAGTACCCGACAGGGAGGGGTAGGGTCACCCCTCCACTTT. It codes for CASSTRQGGVGSPLHF.

V gene TRBV29-1 combines with J gene TRBJ2-5; perhaps TRBD2 as D (5 bases). V lost 5 bases and J 0 bases, leaving 7 bases between the germline ends. Looked up from germline, CDR1 is SQVTM and CDR2 is ANQGSEA. This CDR3 comprises 12 residues. CDR3 DNA sequence: TGCAGCGTTCGGGGAAACCAAGAGACCCAGTACTTC. The encoded protein is CSVRGNQETQYF.

The chain has TRBV19 and TRBJ1-4, with D maybe TRBD1 (5 bases). CDR1 LNHDA and CDR2 SQIVND come from the germline V gene (reference sequence). V was clipped by 6 bases and J by 0 bases, with 8 bases between them. This CDR3 region has 14 residues. The CDR3 region has the DNA TGTGCCAGTAGCCAGGGTGCAACTAATGAAAAACTGTTTTTT. Translated: CASSQGATNEKLFF.

The chain carries TRBV5-1 and TRBJ2-5; D may be TRBD1 (6 bases). The germline V gene encodes CDR1 SGHRS and CDR2 YFSETQ. The CDR3 is made up of 13 amino acids. Trimming removed 4 bases at V and 2 bases at J, with 9 bases between. The chain's CDR3 is CASSVQGQETQYF. The CDR3 coding sequence is TGCGCCAGCAGCGTACAGGGTCAAGAGACCCAGTACTTC.

CDR3 bases: TGTGCCAGCAGCGGCGACACCGGGGAGCTGTTTTTT. As protein: CASSGDTGELFF. The chain joins TRBV11-2 to TRBJ2-2; D not certain. The CDR3 contains 12 residues. V gave up 5 bases and J gave up 3 bases, with 4 bases separating them. Looked up from germline, CDR1 is SGHAT and CDR2 is FQNNGV. The whole variable domain, remainder taken from reference TRBV11-2 and TRBJ2-2, is EAGVAQSPRYKIIEKRQSVAFWCNPISGHATLYWYQQILGQGPKLLIQFQNNGVVDDSQLPKDRFSAERLKGVDSTLKIQPAKLEDSAVYLCASSGDTGELFFGEGSRLTVL.

The chain combines TRBV28 with TRBJ1-4; possible D gene TRBD1, 5 bases. Trimming removed 11 bases from V and 4 bases from J, with 11 bases in between. Germline loops: CDR1 MDHEN, CDR2 SYDVKM. The CDR3 covers 12 residues. As DNA, the CDR3 is TGTGCCTCAGGAGGGGTTAATGAAAAACTGTTTTTT. Translated: CASGGVNEKLFF.

This chain joins TRBV7-8 and TRBJ2-2; D assignment may be TRBD1 or TRBD2 (5 bases each). Germline V gene lookup returns CDR1 SGHVS and CDR2 FQNEAQ. Trimming removed 11 bases at V and 6 bases at J, with 22 bases between. The CDR3 is 15 residues long. CDR3 in amino acids: CAGTQTGSGAGELFF. In DNA form, the CDR3 reads TGTGCCGGAACACAAACAGGCTCCGGGGCCGGGGAGCTGTTTTTT.

This rearrangement joins TRBV7-9 to TRBJ1-6, with unresolved D. Germline V lookup: CDR1 SEHNR, CDR2 FQNEAQ (reference sequence). Between the trimmed V and J ends, which lost 2 bases and 3 bases, there was a span of 8 bases. This CDR3 is built from 15 residues. The chain's CDR3 is CASSLYVNYNSPLHF. The CDR3 nucleotides read TGTGCCAGCAGCTTATATGTCAACTATAATTCACCCCTCCACTTT.

V and J are TRBV4-2 and TRBJ2-3, with 7 nucleotides matching TRBD2. CDR3 length: 16 residues. CDR1 and CDR2 from the germline V gene are LGHNA and YNFKEQ. The J segment lost 4 bases and the V segment lost 4 bases, leaving 11 bases of the junction unmatched. CDR3 sequence reads: CASSLSDGEGADTQYF. CDR3 nucleotides: TGTGCCAGCAGCCTATCGGACGGGGAGGGTGCAGATACGCAGTATTTT.

The V and J genes are TRBV27 and TRBJ2-7, with TRBD2 identical over 10 bases. The CDR3 loop spans 16 amino acids. Looked up from germline, CDR1 is MNHEY and CDR2 is SMNVEV (reference sequence). V trimming: 4 bases; J trimming: 4 bases; junction bases outside the gene matches: 10. This chain's CDR3 is CASSSRWLAGAYEQYF. The CDR3 region has the DNA TGTGCCAGCAGTTCCCGGTGGCTAGCGGGAGCATACGAGCAGTACTTC.

A few counts support this clone. V and J are TRBV14 and TRBJ2-5, with D hard to call. The V and J ends lost 3 bases and 5 bases respectively, with 10 bases between them. This CDR3 region has 13 residues. Looked up from germline, CDR1 is SGHDN and CDR2 is FVKESK. As DNA, the CDR3 is TGTGCCAGCAGCCATGGGTTGTGGGAGACCCAGTACTTC. Translated: CASSHGLWETQYF.

This chain joins TRBV6-5 and TRBJ2-5, with D perhaps TRBD1 or TRBD2 (5 bases each). This CDR3 contains 14 residues. Germline-derived CDR1 and CDR2 are MNHEY and SVGAGI. Trimming cost V 7 bases and J 3 bases, with 15 bases left between them. The CDR3 loop is CASTAGTAKETQYF. The DNA for the CDR3 is TGTGCCAGCACCGCTGGGACGGCAAAAGAGACCCAGTACTTC.

The chain employs TRBV18 and TRBJ2-2; 8 positions match TRBD2. The CDR3 is 15 amino acids. Trimming at V came to 3 bases and at J to 5 bases, leaving 5 bases not matched to a gene. Germline values: CDR1 KGHSH, CDR2 LQKENI. The CDR3 sequence: CASSPDVAGTGELFF. Written as DNA, the CDR3 is TGTGCCAGCTCACCGGATGTAGCGGGGACCGGGGAGCTGTTTTTT. The variable domain in full, completed from reference TRBV18 and TRBJ2-2, reads NAGVMQNPRHLVRRRGQEARLRCSPMKGHSHVYWYRQLPEEGLKFMVYLQKENIIDESGMPKERFSAEFPKEGPSILRIQQVVRGDSAAYFCASSPDVAGTGELFFGEGSRLTVL.

The chain employs TRBV30 and TRBJ1-1; no definite D call. V lost 0 bases to trimming and J lost 4 bases, with 15 bases between them. From germline, CDR1 is GTSNPN and CDR2 SVGIG (reference sequence). CDR3 length equals 15 residues. DNA for the CDR3: TGTGCCTGGAGTGTAGGCGGCAACTTGATCACTGAAGCTTTCTTT. Its protein is CAWSVGGNLITEAFF.

This clone has just one count. The chain is built from TRBV10-2 and TRBJ1-2; 9 positions match TRBD1. The J segment lost 8 bases and the V segment lost 3 bases, leaving 13 bases of the junction unmatched. Germline CDR1 WSHSY, CDR2 SAAADI. The CDR3 sequence is 16 residues long. The CDR3: CASSDWSRDRVRGYTF. The CDR3 nucleotides read TGCGCCAGCAGTGACTGGTCCCGGGACAGGGTACGGGGCTACACCTTC.

The chain couples TRBV5-5 to TRBJ1-3; no definite D call. The V and J ends lost 4 bases and 0 bases respectively, with 11 bases between them. This CDR3 is built from 15 residues. Germline CDR1 SGHKS, CDR2 YYEKEE (reference sequence). In nucleotides, the CDR3 is TGTGCCAGCAGCGGTTACACAAGCTCTGGAAACACCATATATTTT. Its protein is CASSGYTSSGNTIYF.

This clone was seen a single time. This chain uses TRBV7-9 with TRBJ1-1; D is possibly TRBD1 (5 bases). The V gene's germline CDR1 is SEHNR and CDR2 FQNEAQ (reference sequence). V gave up 5 bases and J gave up 6 bases, with 16 bases separating them. The CDR3 is made up of 14 amino acids. This CDR3 reads CASSPRGPTSEAFF. In DNA form, the CDR3 reads TGTGCCAGCAGCCCCCGGGGCCCCACTTCTGAAGCTTTCTTT.

There are a few counts of this clone. V usage is TRBV6-1 and J usage is TRBJ1-4; 7 bases are a match to TRBD1. The length of the CDR3 is 17 residues. After removal of 4 bases from V and 4 bases from J, the junction contained 12 bases not matched to a gene. The germline V gene encodes CDR1 MNHNS and CDR2 SASEGT. The CDR3 is CASSVTGGGGGNEKLFF. DNA for the CDR3: TGTGCCAGCAGTGTCACGGGAGGGGGCGGGGGTAATGAAAAACTGTTTTTT.

The count of this clone is one. This chain joins TRBV6-1 and TRBJ2-1; D is perhaps TRBD2 (5 bases). This CDR3 spans 15 amino acids. Looked up from germline, CDR1 is MNHNS and CDR2 is SASEGT. Trimming pared 2 bases from V and 3 bases from J, leaving 11 bases between. CDR3 bases: TGTGCCAGCAGTGAAAACGGACTCCGCTACAATGAGCAGTTCTTC. Translated: CASSENGLRYNEQFF.